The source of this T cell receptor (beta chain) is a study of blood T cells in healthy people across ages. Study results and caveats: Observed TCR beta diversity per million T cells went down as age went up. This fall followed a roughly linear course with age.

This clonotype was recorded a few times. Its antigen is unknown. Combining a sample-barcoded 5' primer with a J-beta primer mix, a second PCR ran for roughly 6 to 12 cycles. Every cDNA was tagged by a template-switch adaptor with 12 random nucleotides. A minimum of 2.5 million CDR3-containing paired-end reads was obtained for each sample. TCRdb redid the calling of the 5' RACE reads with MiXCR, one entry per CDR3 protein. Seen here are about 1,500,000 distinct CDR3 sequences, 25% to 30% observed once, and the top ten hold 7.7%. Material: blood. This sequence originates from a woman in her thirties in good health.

The CDR3 bases are TGCGCCAGCAGCCCGCAGCCAGGGAGCTCCTACGAGCAGTACTTC. This codes for CASSPQPGSSYEQYF. The chain combines TRBV5-1 with TRBJ2-7; D is perhaps TRBD1 or TRBD2 (5 bases each). The ends were cut back, 4 bases at V and 0 bases at J, with 14 bases in the middle. From germline, CDR1 is SGHRS and CDR2 YFSETQ. There are 15 residues in the CDR3. The full variable domain, completed using reference TRBV5-1 and TRBJ2-7, is KAGVTQTPRYLIKTRGQQVTLSCSPISGHRSVSWYQQTPGQGLQFLFEYFSETQRNKGNFPGRFSGRQFSNSRSEMNVSTLELGDSALYLCASSPQPGSSYEQYFGPGTRLTVT.